This T cell receptor beta chain was sequenced during a study of identical twins. TCRdb reprocessed the 5' RACE reads via MiXCR and lists one record per CDR3 protein. The data show 700,000 or so distinct CDR3 sequences, less than 10% seen once. The germline V gene encodes CDR1 LNHNV and CDR2 YYDKDF (reference sequence). Between the trimmed V and J ends, which lost 5 bases and 4 bases, there was a span of 12 bases. CDR3 size: 14 residues. Only a few counts were recorded for this clonotype. These same records also appear under a second study, on yellow fever vaccine responses in identical twins.

The rearrangement joins TRBV15 to TRBJ2-1; D may be TRBD1 or TRBD2 (5 bases each). The receptor was isolated from a woman between 18 and 30 years old in good health. The sequenced material came from PBMCs. CDR3 DNA sequence: TGTGCCACCAGCGACCGGGACGAGTACAATGAGCAGTTCTTC. Amino acid sequence: CATSDRDEYNEQFF. The variable domain in full, with the rest retrieved from reference TRBV15 and TRBJ2-1, is DAMVIQNPRYQVTQFGKPVTLSCSQTLNHNVMYWYQQKSSQAPKLLFHYYDKDFNNEADTPDNFQSRRPNTSFCFLDIRSPGLGDTAMYLCATSDRDEYNEQFFGPGTRLTVL.